The sequence of this T cell receptor beta chain was determined in a study of CXCR3-negative and CXCR3-positive naive CD8 T cells. Study in general: Libraries each contributed about 1.5 +/- 0.3 million TRB reads, for around 150 million in total. Regarding the study as a whole: Naive subsets had comparable surface CD5; TCR strength was inferred from TRB CDR3 properties.

Sorting yielded triplicates of about 280,000 cells for each CD8+ T cell subset. Comment on this clonotype: The antigen remains unidentified.

Carrying UMI labels, the TRB cDNA libraries were prepared through 5' RACE. Each CDR3 protein gets one entry in TCRdb, which reprocessed the 5' RACE reads and gives no DNA. This listing includes 35,000 to 55,000 distinct CDR3 sequences. The CDR3 runs to 16 residues. CDR1 is DFQATT and CDR2 is SNEGSKA in the germline V gene (reference sequence). The chain joins TRBV20-1 to TRBJ2-1; TCRdb's D gene call, TRBD2, goes unchecked for lack of DNA. Sequencing was performed on naive CXCR3- CD8+ T cells from blood. Subset defined: CD45RO-CCR7+CD27+CD95- naive CD8+ T cells lacking CXCR3 (TNR3-). The clonotype was recovered from a human donor in good health. Some clones in this sample may be carry-over from other donors' samples. This chain's CDR3 is CSAREWASGRNNEQFF.